This T cell receptor beta chain is drawn from a study of T cell repertoires in cytomegalovirus infection. For the study at large: Public TCR beta signatures indicated both CMV infection and matching HLA type.

This clonotype is labeled large (0.1 to 1%). The antigen remains unidentified. TCRdb re-derived calls from the reads in MiXCR, one entry per CDR3 protein. This sample carries approximately 140,000 distinct CDR3 sequences, roughly a quarter of them seen once, and the ten largest clones take 30% to 40%. The CDR3 loop spans 13 amino acids. V was trimmed by 5 bases and J by 2 bases, leaving 9 bases between them. The V gene's germline CDR1 is SGHTA and CDR2 FQGNSA. This sequence joins TRBV7-2 and TRBJ1-1; no definite D call. The clonotype comes from a human donor in good health (CMV status not recorded). Some clones in this sample may be carry-over from other donors' samples. Material: PBMCs, sequenced either directly or after in vitro stimulation (not recorded which). The CDR3 protein is CASSLTTNTEAFF. Written as DNA, the CDR3 is TGTGCCAGCAGCCTCACAACCAACACTGAAGCTTTCTTT.